Below, 18 T cell receptor beta chains from the same sample are listed, as sequenced in a study of CD8 T cells in ankylosing spondylitis. TCRdb used MiXCR to reprocess the 5' RACE reads, holding one entry per CDR3 protein. The sample holds around 150,000 distinct CDR3 sequences, approximately 10% seen once. Sequencing was done on a sample of blood, either unsorted or a sorted T cell fraction (not recorded which). These receptors originate from a male donor with ankylosing spondylitis or in good health (not recorded which).

Ten or more counts support this clonotype. The chain recombines TRBV9 with TRBJ2-7; D unresolved. This CDR3 is built from 14 residues. Germline values: CDR1 SGDLS, CDR2 YYNGEE. The germline V and J ends were trimmed by 1 base and 5 bases, with 13 bases remaining between them. In DNA form, the CDR3 reads TGTGCCAGCAGCGTAACTTTCACGTCGGACGAGCAGTACTTC. This codes for CASSVTFTSDEQYF.

Worth noting for this clonotype: A single base separates this from a much larger clone, so it may be a read error. This chain uses TRBV29-1 with TRBJ2-3; 8 nucleotides agree with TRBD2. This CDR3 is built from 15 residues. CDR1 and CDR2 from the germline V gene are SQVTM and ANQGSEA. Unmatched junction bases numbered 14, after V lost 6 bases and J lost 6 bases. CDR3: CSVLQRGLVRDTQYF. The CDR3 coding sequence is TGCAGCGTCCTTCAAAGGGGACTAGTGAGGGATACGCAGTATTTT.

Ten or more counts support this clonotype. This rearrangement joins TRBV6-4 to TRBJ2-3, with D possibly called TRBD1 or TRBD2 (6 bases each). Trimming cost V 0 bases and J 9 bases, with 16 bases left between them. The CDR3 is 15 residues long. From germline, CDR1 is MRHNA and CDR2 SNTAGT. The CDR3 spells CASSDSRALGGTQYF. As DNA, the CDR3 is TGTGCCAGCAGTGACTCGAGGGCCCTAGGGGGGACGCAGTATTTT.

This clonotype was counted ten times or more. The chain couples TRBV10-3 to TRBJ1-1, with D unresolved. Trimming stripped 0 bases from V and 1 base from J, with 3 bases between. The CDR3 length is 13 residues. Germline values: CDR1 ENHRY, CDR2 SYGVKD. CDR3 DNA sequence: TGTGCCATCAGTGAGTCGGGGAACACTGAAGCTTTCTTT. It specifies CAISESGNTEAFF.

Only a few counts were recorded for this clonotype. The rearrangement links TRBV15 to TRBJ2-1; 11 positions agree with TRBD2. The CDR3 runs 16 residues. Germline CDR1 is LNHNV and CDR2 is YYDKDF (reference sequence). The V and J ends lost 0 bases and 8 bases, in that order; junction bases with no gene match: 6. The CDR3 sequence: CATSRDRTSGFDEQFF. In DNA, the CDR3 is TGTGCCACCAGCAGAGATCGGACTAGCGGGTTTGATGAGCAGTTCTTC.

V and J are TRBV7-9 and TRBJ1-1, with D possibly matching TRBD1 (5 bases). Germline CDR1 and CDR2: SEHNR and FQNEAQ (reference sequence). V was cut by 2 bases and J by 6 bases, with 16 bases left in between. The CDR3 has 15 residues. DNA for the CDR3: TGTGCCAGCAGCTTAACTGGCCAGGGTGTGGCTGAAGCTTTCTTT. It specifies CASSLTGQGVAEAFF.

Details on this clonotype: At one end the junction does not follow the germline gene, possibly because of a read error. This chain connects TRBV5-1 to TRBJ1-1, with no clear D. Germline CDR1 and CDR2: SGHRS and YFSETQ. The CDR3 is 15 amino acids. The CDR3 reads CATSLLGPMNTEAFF. The CDR3 nucleotides read TGCGCCACCAGCTTGTTAGGCCCCATGAACACTGAAGCTTTCTTT.

This clonotype was recorded many times. This chain links TRBV29-1 with TRBJ2-2; unclear D gene. V was clipped by 3 bases and J by 6 bases, with 17 bases between them. The germline gives CDR1 SQVTM, CDR2 ANQGSEA. The CDR3 has 15 amino acids. The CDR3 region has the DNA TGCAGCGTTGATAACCTAGTGGGTGGGGCCGGGGAGCTGTTTTTT. Encoded protein: CSVDNLVGGAGELFF.

This clonotype was seen at least ten times. The V gene is TRBV11-2, the J gene TRBJ2-2; no clear D. Per germline, CDR1 SGHAT and CDR2 FQNNGV. The CDR3 contains 13 residues. V was pared by 5 bases and J by 11 bases, with 15 bases between. CDR3 coding DNA: TGTGCCAGCAGCCGCTCGACTCTCTCCGAGCTGTTTTTT. Its translation is CASSRSTLSELFF.

V and J are TRBV7-9 and TRBJ2-1; no firm D call. Trimming left V 1 base short and J 3 bases short, with 10 bases between. The CDR3 runs to 15 residues. In germline, CDR1 is SEHNR, CDR2 FQNEAQ (reference sequence). The CDR3 spells CASSLGLASYNEQFF. CDR3 nucleotide sequence: TGTGCCAGCAGCTTAGGTTTGGCAAGCTACAATGAGCAGTTCTTC. Full variable domain (outside the CDR3, taken from reference TRBV7-9 and TRBJ2-1): DTGVSQNPRHKITKRGQNVTFRCDPISEHNRLYWYRQTLGQGPEFLTYFQNEAQLEKSRLLSDRFSAERPKGSFSTLEIQRTEQGDSAMYLCASSLGLASYNEQFFGPGTRLTVL.

In its sample, this clonotype was seen many times. CDR3 in amino acids: CASSPEEGAGYGYTF. CDR3 DNA sequence: TGTGCCAGCAGTCCGGAGGAGGGCGCGGGCTATGGCTACACCTTC. The V call is TRBV27, the J call TRBJ1-2; D is undetermined. Trimming removed 5 bases at V and 4 bases at J, with 17 bases between. Germline V gene sequence: CDR1 MNHEY, CDR2 SMNVEV (reference sequence). CDR3 length: 15 residues.

V gene TRBV12-2 combines with J gene TRBJ2-7. TRBV12-2 is recorded as a pseudogene. The CDR3 is 12 amino acids. CDR3 nucleotides: TGTGCAAGTCGCTTAGGTAGCCGCGAGCAGTACTTC. It yields the protein CASRLGSREQYF.

This clonotype was counted many times. The CDR3 region has the DNA TGCAGTGCGTACCGGGACAGGACCTCCTATGGCTACACCTTC. The encoded protein is CSAYRDRTSYGYTF. The gene calls are TRBV20-1 and TRBJ1-2, with 8 bases identical to TRBD1. Trimming at V came to 6 bases and at J to 4 bases, leaving 10 bases not matched to a gene. Germline CDR1 and CDR2: DFQATT and SNEGSKA (reference sequence). The CDR3 runs to 14 residues.

This clonotype was detected many times. The chain is built from TRBV6-5 and TRBJ1-1; D is possibly TRBD1 (5 bases). V dropped 0 bases and J dropped 4 bases, with 12 bases sitting between them. Germline V lookup: CDR1 MNHEY, CDR2 SVGAGI. The CDR3 is 15 amino acids. CDR3 DNA: TGTGCCAGCAGTTACTCGTTACAGGTTAGCACTGAAGCTTTCTTT. This sequence encodes CASSYSLQVSTEAFF.

Concerning this clonotype: This sequence may be a read error, since a much larger clone differs from it by one base. J is TRBJ2-2 and V is TRBV5-1; TRBD1 agrees at 7 bases. The CDR3 extends over 15 amino acids. Germline CDR1 SGHRS, CDR2 YFSETQ. The CDR3 DNA reads as TGCGCCAGCAGCGAGGGGGCGGCGAACACCGGGGAGCTGATTTTT. Translated, it gives CASSEGAANTGELIF. Together with reference TRBV5-1 and TRBJ2-2, the CDR3 gives the full variable domain: KAGVTQTPRYLIKTRGQQVTLSCSPISGHRSVSWYQQTPGQGLQFLFEYFSETQRNKGNFPGRFSGRQFSNSRSEMNVSTLELGDSALYLCASSEGAANTGELIFGEGSRLTVL.

This clonotype was detected many times. The chain has TRBV5-6 and TRBJ2-7; D perhaps matches TRBD2 (6 bases). The CDR3 has 17 residues. V lost 4 bases, J lost 5 bases, and 25 bases lay in between. Germline V CDR1 and CDR2: SGHDT, YYEEEE. CDR3 region: CASSTRRRLVFSHEQYF. For the CDR3, the DNA is TGTGCCAGCAGCACCCGACGTCGACTAGTTTTTTCCCACGAGCAGTACTTC.

In its sample, this clonotype was seen a few times. The chain uses TRBV24-1 and TRBJ1-1; TRBD1 is a possible D gene (6 bases). The CDR3 sequence is 13 residues long. Trimming removed 7 bases from V and 7 bases from J, with 15 bases in between. Germline V CDR1 and CDR2: KGHDR, SFDVKD. This CDR3 is CATRGRDISEAFF. The CDR3 DNA sequence: TGTGCCACCAGGGGACGGGACATAAGTGAAGCTTTCTTT.

This clonotype was seen only a few times. The J gene is TRBJ1-1, the V gene TRBV7-8; D may be TRBD1 (5 bases). CDR3 length: 13 amino acids. The germline V and J ends were trimmed by 5 bases and 7 bases, with 14 bases remaining between them. Germline CDR1 is SGHVS and CDR2 is FQNEAQ. The CDR3 DNA sequence: TGTGCCAGCAGCAACTTAAGACAGCTTGAAGCTTTCTTT. As protein: CASSNLRQLEAFF.